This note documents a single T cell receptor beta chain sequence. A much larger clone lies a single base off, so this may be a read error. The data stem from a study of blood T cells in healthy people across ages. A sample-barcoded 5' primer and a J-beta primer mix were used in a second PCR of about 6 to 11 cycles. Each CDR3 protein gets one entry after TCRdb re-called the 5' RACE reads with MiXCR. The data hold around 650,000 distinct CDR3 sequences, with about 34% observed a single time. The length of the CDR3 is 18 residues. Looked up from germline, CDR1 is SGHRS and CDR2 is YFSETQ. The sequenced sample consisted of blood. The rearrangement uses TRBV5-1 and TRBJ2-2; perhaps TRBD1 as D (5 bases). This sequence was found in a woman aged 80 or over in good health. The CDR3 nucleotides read TGCGCCAGCAGCTTGAGGTCGACAAGGGGCGCGAACACCGAGGAGCTGTTTTTT. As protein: CASSLRSTRGANTEELFF.